The 11 T cell receptor beta chains listed next were all sequenced from one sample in a study of response to subunit inactivated influenza vaccine (dated by TCRdb to 2017 to 2018). Library preparation used RT-PCR. Sequenced on an Illumina HiSeq 2500. The public reads were reanalyzed by TCRdb: fastp trimming at Q25, MiXCR alignment, in-frame beta chains only. Rows with one shared CDR3 protein collapse into an entry with the most common genes and DNA. A total of fewer than 750,000 distinct CDR3 sequences appear in this sample, about 15% of them only once. The ten largest clones add up to 11% of the sample. The sample was PBMCs from blood, taken 12 days after vaccination. These receptors were collected from a man aged 45 to 65 who received an inactivated influenza vaccine. Donor details come from another sample of the same person, matched by shared clones.

This chain joins TRBV18 and TRBJ2-3; D is unresolved. V was trimmed by 7 bases and J by 6 bases, leaving 14 bases between them. CDR1 and CDR2 (germline): KGHSH, LQKENI. The CDR3 is 13 amino acids. In DNA, the CDR3 is TGTGCCAGCTTACTCCTCTTCGGCGATACGCAGTATTTT. Protein sequence: CASLLLFGDTQYF.

This clonotype was seen only once. The junction differs from germline at one of its ends, possibly a read error. The chain uses TRBV5-5 and TRBJ2-7, with 7 bases identical to TRBD1. There are 14 residues in the CDR3. The V gene's germline CDR1 is SGHKS and CDR2 YYEKEE (reference sequence). The CDR3 DNA follows: TGTGCCAGCAGCACGACAGGGACACCATACGGGCAGTACTTC. Translation: CASSTTGTPYGQYF.

This clonotype was counted a few times. This rearrangement joins TRBV10-3 to TRBJ2-1; 7 bases line up with TRBD1. Germline loops: CDR1 ENHRY, CDR2 SYGVKD. The CDR3 has 16 amino acids. The trim removed 0 bases at V and 6 bases at J, leaving 8 bases unmatched. The CDR3 sequence: CAISESEGATINEQFF. CDR3 nucleotide sequence: TGTGCCATCAGTGAGTCCGAGGGGGCGACCATCAATGAGCAGTTCTTC.

This clonotype occurred many times. The chain carries TRBV29-1 and TRBJ2-7, with 12 positions matching TRBD1. Germline CDR1 SQVTM, CDR2 ANQGSEA. The CDR3 sequence is 14 residues long. Unmatched junction bases numbered 5, after V lost 4 bases and J lost 4 bases. CDR3 sequence reads: CSVVKGQGAYEQYF. CDR3 nucleotide sequence: TGCAGCGTTGTAAAGGGACAGGGGGCTTACGAGCAGTACTTC.

Only a few counts were recorded for this clonotype. The chain is built from TRBV15 and TRBJ2-7; D is undetermined. V was shortened by 0 bases and J by 2 bases, with 2 bases between the two germline ends. Per germline, CDR1 LNHNV and CDR2 YYDKDF (reference sequence). This CDR3 contains 12 residues. The CDR3, as DNA: TGTGCCACCAGCAGAGAGACCTACGAGCAGTACTTC. Residues: CATSRETYEQYF.

V and J are TRBV18 and TRBJ2-4; D is unclear. CDR3 length: 11 residues. Trimming took off 3 bases at V and 6 bases at J, with 3 bases between the two ends. Germline V lookup: CDR1 KGHSH, CDR2 LQKENI. The CDR3 loop is CASSPGNIQYF. CDR3 DNA: TGTGCCAGCTCACCGGGAAACATTCAGTACTTC.

This clonotype was picked up many times. This chain connects TRBV7-2 to TRBJ2-1; tentative D call: TRBD1 (5 bases). The germline V gene has CDR1 SGHTA and CDR2 FQGNSA. This CDR3 region has 15 residues. The V gene lost 1 base and the J gene lost 4 bases, with 11 bases spanning the gap. CDR3 nucleotides: TGTGCCAGCAGCTTAGAGGGGTGGGTATACAATGAGCAGTTCTTC. Translation: CASSLEGWVYNEQFF.

This clonotype turned up a few times. The chain employs TRBV20-1 and TRBJ1-1, with D unclear. Germline V lookup: CDR1 DFQATT, CDR2 SNEGSKA (reference sequence). This CDR3 is built from 14 residues. V dropped 6 bases and J dropped 1 base, with 15 bases sitting between them. The CDR3 protein is CSAGRVYQNTEAFF. The CDR3 coding sequence is TGCAGTGCGGGGAGGGTTTACCAGAACACTGAAGCTTTCTTT.

This clonotype has just a few counts. The chain couples TRBV4-3 to TRBJ2-7; TRBD1 agrees at 7 bases. Germline-derived CDR1 and CDR2 are LGHNA and YSLEER. J lost 4 bases, V lost 2 bases, and 2 bases had no gene match. CDR3 size: 13 residues. CDR3 sequence: CASSQKTGYEQYF. CDR3 nucleotides: TGCGCCAGCAGCCAAAAGACAGGGTACGAGCAGTACTTC.

This chain links TRBV12-3 or TRBV12-4 with TRBJ2-7; the D gene is possibly TRBD2 (5 bases). Trimming stripped 4 bases from V and 5 bases from J, with 18 bases between. This CDR3 spans 15 amino acids. CDR3 nucleotides: TGTGCCAGCAGTTCACGGTTGGCTAGCACGGACGAGCAGTACTTC. Translated: CASSSRLASTDEQYF.

Concerning this clonotype itself: One end of the junction is discordant with germline, which a read error may explain. The V and J genes are TRBV5-1 and TRBJ2-1; TRBD2 matches at 10 bases. The CDR3 length is 17 residues. The germline V gene has CDR1 SGHRS and CDR2 YFSETQ. The CDR3 DNA sequence: TGCGCCAGCAGCTTGAGGTCTAGCGGGGGTGGTTACAGTGAGCAGTTCTTC. It translates to CASSLRSSGGGYSEQFF.